This T cell receptor (beta chain) was documented in a study of response to subunit inactivated influenza vaccine. Germline-derived CDR1 and CDR2 are KGHSH and LQKENI. Germline trimming cut 6 bases from V and 5 bases from J; bases unmatched to any gene: 8. The CDR3 spans 15 residues. Using its own MiXCR run on the RT-PCR reads, TCRdb lists one record per CDR3 protein. The sample has more than 450,000 distinct CDR3 sequences; around 10% are singletons. This sample also belongs to another study, concerning T cells expressing NK-cell markers. That publication notes: As the method of synthesis, 5'RACE template switching with UMIs yielded TCR beta cDNA.

The receptor comes from a man aged 45-65 years who received an inactivated influenza vaccine. The sequences come from PBMCs from blood, collected on the day of vaccination. The V gene is TRBV18, the J gene TRBJ2-2, with 8 nucleotides matching TRBD1. For the CDR3, the DNA is TGTGCCAGCTCGCCCGACAGGGGAGAAACCGGGGAGCTGTTTTTT. This sequence encodes CASSPDRGETGELFF.